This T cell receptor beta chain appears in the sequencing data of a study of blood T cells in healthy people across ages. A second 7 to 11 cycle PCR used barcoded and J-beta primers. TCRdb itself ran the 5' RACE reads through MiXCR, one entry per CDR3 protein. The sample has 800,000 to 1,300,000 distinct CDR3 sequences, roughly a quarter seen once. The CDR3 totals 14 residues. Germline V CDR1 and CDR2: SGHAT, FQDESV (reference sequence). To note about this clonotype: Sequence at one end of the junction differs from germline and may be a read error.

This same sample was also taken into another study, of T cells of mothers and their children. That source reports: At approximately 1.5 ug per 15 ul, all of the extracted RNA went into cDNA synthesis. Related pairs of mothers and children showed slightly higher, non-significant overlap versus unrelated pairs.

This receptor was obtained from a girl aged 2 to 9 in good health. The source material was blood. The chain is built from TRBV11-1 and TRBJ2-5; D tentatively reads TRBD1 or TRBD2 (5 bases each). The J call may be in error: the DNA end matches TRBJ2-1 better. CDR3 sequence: CVSSPGTGYNEQFF. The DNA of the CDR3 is TGTGTCAGCAGCCCCGGGACCGGCTATAATGAGCAGTTCTTC.